This T cell receptor (beta chain) was documented in a study of T cells in Graves' hyperthyroidism and ophthalmopathy. The germline V and J ends were trimmed by 2 bases and 1 base, with 5 bases remaining between them. Germline loops: CDR1 GTSNPN, CDR2 SVGIG (reference sequence). The CDR3 is 12 residues long. Amplification targeted TCR beta CDR3 regions from RNA transcripts. Carried out on the TCR CDR3, a first-round RT-PCR used the HTBI primer set. TCRdb recomputed calls from the multiplex PCR reads with MiXCR, one row per CDR3 protein. The sample holds more than 300,000 distinct CDR3 sequences; about 14% are singletons and the top ten take less than 20%. This clonotype was counted ten times or more.

Sample: blood. The V call is TRBV30, the J call TRBJ1-1, with unresolved D. This clonotype originated in a woman in her 30s with Graves' ophthalmopathy. The CDR3 coding sequence is TGTGCCTGGAGTTTCGGGAACACTGAAGCTTTCTTT. It encodes CAWSFGNTEAFF.